The following is a T cell receptor (beta chain) sequence with its context. Its antigen is not identified. This sample is drawn from a study of cytotoxic CD8 clonotypes in ibrutinib-treated CLL. Broader study findings: Baseline-level clonality went beyond age-matched healthy donors and moved in step with circulating CD8+ T-cell counts. Contraction or stability on treatment characterized the public clonotypes, which were uncommon.

Trimming removed 4 bases from V and 2 bases from J, with 17 bases in between. The CDR3 covers 16 residues. Looked up from germline, CDR1 is SGHRS and CDR2 is YFSETQ. TCRdb's table, derived via immunoSEQ multiplex PCR, lists solely in-frame clones and lacks some. The table shows about 50,000 clones, with around 52% occurring only once. Genomic DNA in an amount of around 2 micrograms was extracted from cryopreserved PBMCs and used for the preparation of TCR beta libraries. This clonotype originated in a human donor with chronic lymphocytic leukemia. This chain uses TRBV5-1 with TRBJ2-3; D is perhaps TRBD2 (6 bases). The sample in question was PBMCs, obtained after 24 months of ibrutinib treatment. CDR3 in DNA: TGCGCCAGCAGCGGGATCCTCGGACTATACACAGATACGCAGTATTTT. This codes for CASSGILGLYTDTQYF. Full variable domain (outside the CDR3, taken from reference TRBV5-1 and TRBJ2-3): KAGVTQTPRYLIKTRGQQVTLSCSPISGHRSVSWYQQTPGQGLQFLFEYFSETQRNKGNFPGRFSGRQFSNSRSEMNVSTLELGDSALYLCASSGILGLYTDTQYFGPGTRLTVL.